This T cell receptor (beta chain) was sequenced during a study of identical twins. Germline-derived CDR1 and CDR2 are DFQATT and SNEGSKA (reference sequence). Between the trimmed V and J ends, which lost 1 base and 7 bases, there was a span of 8 bases. This CDR3 region has 11 residues. Each CDR3 protein is one row after TCRdb ran MiXCR on the 5' RACE reads. Of about 240,000 distinct CDR3 sequences listed, 10% are singletons. Study-wide results and limits: Abundant beta clonotypes from cord blood bore fewer insertions; memory repertoires lacked this pattern.

Details on this clonotype: What it binds is not known.

This sequence joins TRBV20-1 and TRBJ2-7, with a possible D match to TRBD1 (5 bases). The sample was memory T cells sorted from blood. This receptor was identified in a man aged 45-60 years in good health. The CDR3 nucleotides read TGCAGTGCTAGAGGACAGTCTGAGCAGTACTTC. Its translation is CSARGQSEQYF.